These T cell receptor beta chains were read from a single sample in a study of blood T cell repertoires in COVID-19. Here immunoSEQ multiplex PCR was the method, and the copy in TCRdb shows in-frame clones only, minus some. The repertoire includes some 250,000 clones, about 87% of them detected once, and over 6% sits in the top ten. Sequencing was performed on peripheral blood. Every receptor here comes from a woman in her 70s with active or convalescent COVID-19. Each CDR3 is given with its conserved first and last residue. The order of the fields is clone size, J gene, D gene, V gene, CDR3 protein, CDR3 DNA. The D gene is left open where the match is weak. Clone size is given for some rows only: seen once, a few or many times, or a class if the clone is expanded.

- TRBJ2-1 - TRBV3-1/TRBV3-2 CASSQVSGKNEQFF TGTGCCAGCAGCCAAGTCTCAGGGAAAAATGAGCAGTTCTTC
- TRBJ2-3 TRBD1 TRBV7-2 CASSLDGQGLVDTQYF TGTGCCAGCAGCTTAGACGGACAGGGACTCGTAGATACGCAGTATTTT
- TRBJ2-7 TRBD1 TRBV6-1 CASSEARTGTPYEQYF TGTGCCAGCAGTGAAGCTAGGACAGGGACCCCCTACGAGCAGTACTTC
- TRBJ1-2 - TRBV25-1 CASSGIDRSVGYTF TGTGCCAGCAGTGGTATCGACAGGTCCGTGGGCTACACCTTC
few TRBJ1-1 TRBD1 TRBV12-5 CASGLQGAKAFF TGTGCTAGTGGTTTGCAGGGGGCCAAAGCTTTCTTT
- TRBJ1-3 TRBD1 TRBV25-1 CASSTPDRAGNTIYF TGTGCCAGCAGTACCCCGGACAGGGCAGGAAACACCATATATTTT
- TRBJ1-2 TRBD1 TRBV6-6 CASTSWLTGDGYTF TGTGCCAGCACAAGTTGGCTGACAGGGGACGGCTACACCTTC
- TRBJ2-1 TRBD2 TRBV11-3 CASSSSFIAGMWGEQFF TGTGCCAGCAGCTCGTCCTTTATAGCGGGGATGTGGGGTGAGCAGTTCTTC
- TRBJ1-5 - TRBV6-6 CASSPYGGGRSQPQHF TGTGCCAGCAGTCCTTACGGGGGGGGAAGATCTCAGCCCCAGCATTTT
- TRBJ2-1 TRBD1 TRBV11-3 CASSQLPGQAFDEQFF TGTGCCAGCAGCCAATTGCCGGGACAGGCATTCGATGAGCAGTTCTTC
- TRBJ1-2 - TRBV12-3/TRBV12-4 CASSLPGDGYTF TGTGCCAGCAGTTTACCGGGGGACGGCTACACCTTC
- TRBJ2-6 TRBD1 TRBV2 CASTPGTGGPSGANVLTF TGTGCCAGCACCCCCGGGACAGGGGGCCCGTCTGGGGCCAACGTCCTGACTTTC
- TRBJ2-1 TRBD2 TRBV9 CASSPNSLAGTTYNEQFF TGTGCCAGCAGCCCCAACTCCTTAGCGGGGACTACCTACAATGAGCAGTTCTTC
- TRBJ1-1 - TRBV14 CASSHAGATEAFF TGTGCCAGCAGCCATGCAGGGGCAACTGAAGCTTTCTTT
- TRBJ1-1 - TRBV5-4 CASRPRRGVTEAFF TGTGCCAGCAGGCCCAGGAGGGGAGTGACTGAAGCTTTCTTT
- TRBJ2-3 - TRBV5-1 CASSSSGGGDTQYF TGCGCCAGCAGCTCATCGGGGGGCGGAGATACGCAGTATTTT
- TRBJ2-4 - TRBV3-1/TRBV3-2 CASSQDKGGVIAKNIQYF TGTGCCAGCAGCCAAGATAAGGGGGGGGTTATAGCCAAAAACATTCAGTACTTC
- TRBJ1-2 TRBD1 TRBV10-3 CAITEQGAGYGYTF TGTGCCATCACCGAACAGGGGGCCGGCTATGGCTACACCTTC
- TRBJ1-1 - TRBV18 CASSPDSNTEAFF TGTGCCAGCTCACCCGACAGCAACACTGAAGCTTTCTTT
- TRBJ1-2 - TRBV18 CASSQVLGEGYTF TGTGCCAGCTCACAAGTTTTGGGCGAAGGCTACACCTTC
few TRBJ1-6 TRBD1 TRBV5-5 CASSFSSGTGISPLHF TGTGCCAGCAGCTTTTCCTCGGGGACAGGGATTTCACCCCTCCACTTT
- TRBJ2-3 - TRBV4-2 CASSQARGPSTDTQYF TGTGCCAGCAGCCAAGCGCGGGGGCCAAGCACAGATACGCAGTATTTT
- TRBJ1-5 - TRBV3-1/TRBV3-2 CASSQGSQPQHF TGTGCCAGCAGCCAAGGTAGTCAGCCCCAGCATTTT
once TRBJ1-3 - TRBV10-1 CASQRSSGNTIYF TGCGCCAGCCAAAGGAGCTCTGGAAACACCATATATTTT
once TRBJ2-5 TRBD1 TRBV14 CASSPGARDRVSEATQYF TGTGCCAGCAGCCCAGGGGCCAGAGACAGGGTTTCGGAAGCGACCCAGTACTTC
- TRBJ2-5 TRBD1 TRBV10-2 CASNGQGSGETQYF TGCGCCAGCAACGGACAGGGATCTGGGGAGACCCAGTACTTC
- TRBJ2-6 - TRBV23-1 CASSQSPSQFPFSGANVLTF TGCGCCAGCAGTCAATCCCCATCGCAGTTCCCCTTCTCTGGGGCCAACGTCCTGACTTTC
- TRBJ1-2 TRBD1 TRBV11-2 CASSIGTGVDGYTF TGTGCCAGCTCAATAGGGACAGGGGTCGATGGCTACACCTTC
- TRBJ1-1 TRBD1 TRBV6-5 CASSRQGKNTEAFF TGTGCCAGCAGCCGACAGGGAAAGAACACTGAAGCTTTCTTT
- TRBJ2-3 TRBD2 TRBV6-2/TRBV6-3 CASSRPAGSTDTQYF TGTGCCAGCAGTCGGCCAGCGGGGAGCACAGATACGCAGTATTTT
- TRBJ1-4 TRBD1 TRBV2 CASGQGWEKLFF TGTGCCAGCGGACAGGGGTGGGAAAAACTGTTTTTT
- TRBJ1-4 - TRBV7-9 CASSLGRQENEKLFF TGTGCCAGCAGCTTAGGGAGACAGGAGAATGAAAAACTGTTTTTT
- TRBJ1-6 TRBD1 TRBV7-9 CASSQGQGASSIVGSPLHF TGTGCCAGCAGCCAAGGACAGGGGGCCTCATCCATCGTGGGGTCACCCCTCCACTTT
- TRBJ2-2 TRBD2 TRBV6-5 CASSFSAGAGELFF TGTGCCAGCAGTTTCTCAGCGGGGGCCGGGGAGCTGTTTTTT
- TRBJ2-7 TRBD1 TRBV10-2 CASSRTAPGQPNYYEQYF TGCGCCAGCAGTCGAACCGCACCGGGACAGCCTAATTACTACGAGCAGTACTTC
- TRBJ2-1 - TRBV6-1 CASSEDDNHNEQFF TGTGCCAGCAGTGAAGATGACAATCACAATGAGCAGTTCTTC
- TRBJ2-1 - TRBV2 CASTPTRNEQFF TGTGCCAGCACCCCGACTAGGAATGAGCAGTTCTTC
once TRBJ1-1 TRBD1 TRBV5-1 CASSYRGTGEPEAFF TGCGCCAGCAGCTACCGGGGGACAGGGGAACCTGAAGCTTTCTTT
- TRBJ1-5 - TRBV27 CASSSAPGRDHQPQHF TGTGCCAGCAGTTCCGCGCCAGGGAGGGATCATCAGCCCCAGCATTTT
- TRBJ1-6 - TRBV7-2 CASSLFGGEGNSPLHF TGTGCCAGCAGCTTATTCGGAGGGGAGGGGAATTCACCCCTCCACTTT
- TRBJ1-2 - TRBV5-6 CASSDGAASSYTF TGTGCCAGCAGCGACGGAGCCGCAAGTAGCTACACCTTC
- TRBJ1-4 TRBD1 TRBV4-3 CASSPTGGNNEKLFF TGCGCCAGCAGCCCGACAGGGGGAAATAATGAAAAACTGTTTTTT
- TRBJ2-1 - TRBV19 CASSIDPGSNEQFF TGTGCCAGTAGTATAGACCCAGGTTCGAATGAGCAGTTCTTC